This T cell receptor beta chain derives from a study of cytomegalovirus exposure and HLA in healthy donors (dated by TCRdb to between 2016 and 2019). Study-wide context: According to an earlier analysis of a few hundred of the donors, roughly 180 million T cells yielded roughly 110 million unique TCR beta sequences and roughly 280 Gb of sequence data. The genetic ancestry cluster associated with self-reported Caucasian donors included 65% to 90% of the roughly 400 genotyped donors. HLA typing included class I and class II loci at four-digit resolution. The study profiled the T cell repertoires of 550 to 700 subjects by immunosequencing and related them to cytomegalovirus serostatus. An earlier analysis of several hundred of the donors used high-throughput TCR beta sequencing to judge whether each TCR beta V gene segment behaved as functional or pseudogenic. Every repertoire in the discovery cohort had been generated on one and the same sequencing platform. To study patterns of TCR occurrence, a later analysis re-analyzed previously published TCR beta repertoires from just over 650 donors and added high-resolution HLA genotyping. Rather than using new phenotypic data, the later analysis identified candidate immune exposures from TCR beta sequences and from how often those sequences occurred across donors. Alongside the repertoire data, information on donor age, sex, ethnicity and CMV serostatus was compiled. The number of typed donors differed by locus: roughly 620-640 for A, B, C, DRB1 and DQB1; 500 to 550 for DQA1; 606 for DPA1; and about 450 for DPB1. A separate validation cohort of 100 to 150 different subjects was used in addition to the approximately 700-subject first cohort. In a later genetic analysis, genome-wide SNP genotypes for about 60% of the 666 donors were used, and that subset was treated as a discovery cohort. To predict cytomegalovirus infection status, the study combined high-throughput TCR immunosequencing, statistical association of individual TCRs with disease status, and machine learning. The study aimed to test whether cataloging public T cell receptors could reveal signatures of past pathogen exposure. On average, over 200,000 unique TCR beta nucleotide sequences were sequenced per donor among a few hundred genotyped donors of the cohort, with roughly 18% of those sequences being non-productive. Roughly 5 DR-DQ haplotypes were handled as single units for association and clustering because linkage in the cohort was strong. Approximately 310 gigabases of sequencing data and around 80 million unique TCR sequences made up an early release that covered several hundred HLA-typed donors. Overall study results and their limits: At a false discovery rate of 0.05, a later analysis linked 15,000 to 20,000 TCR beta sequences to specific HLA alleles. In a later analysis, HLA-associated TCR beta chains were found to be more clonally expanded and to have lower generation probabilities than equally common non-associated chains. A later analysis reported that several top co-occurrence clusters appeared linked to parvovirus B19, influenza, CMV and Epstein-Barr virus. For the cohort, immune exposure information was limited to CMV serostatus. Assigning TCR associations to individual alleles was difficult when HLA alleles, especially DR and DQ, strongly co-occurred. Because HLA typing was unavailable for some donors at each locus, only the typed subset was used in association tests. Linkage disequilibrium might explain the correlated functional status among segregating V segments, but an unknown experimental factor could not be ruled out. Compared with the approximately 600-donor mean, donors in an Asian-associated ancestry cluster had fewer N-insertions in productive TCRs, according to a later genetic analysis. According to the authors, the approach could potentially be generalized to other disease states and immunological phenotypes. Approximately 18 rarely observed V segments, including chromosome 9 orphons, were excluded from the earlier analysis of several hundred of the donors because counts were too low. In the study, approximately 160 TCR beta chains were listed as associated with cytomegalovirus. The cohort was sequenced for TCR beta chains only, and without alpha or paired-chain data the features that could be detected were limited. While some public TCRs were present in many individuals, most TCR sequences turned up only very rarely across donors. Roughly uniform sequencing depth across donors was assumed in presence/absence analyses, although this assumption may not hold. A further reported finding was that TCR beta sequences accurately predicted the HLA-A and HLA-B alleles for most subjects in the first cohort. In vitro tests confirmed that a few of the cytomegalovirus-associated TCR beta chains recognize cytomegalovirus antigens. Most CMV-associated TCR beta chains appeared to be HLA-restricted in a later analysis, and the HLA associations seemed to be driven largely by CMV exposure. A later genetic analysis associated a missense DCLRE1C variant with V-gene and J-gene trimming of TCR beta chains, and an independent cohort replicated the association. Some IMGT-functional V segments, including TRBV6-2 and TRBV6-3, could not be distinguished by the 87-base-pair reads and were therefore excluded. Cytomegalovirus status was reported to be diagnosed by the classifier with high specificity and sensitivity in both the original and validation cohorts. In a later analysis, the rate of TCR association differed among HLA loci, with DRB1 alleles having the most associated TCRs and HLA-C alleles having the fewest. A group of highly shared sequence variants was considered likely to be a technical artifact of the sequencing pipeline. In an earlier analysis of 587 of the donors, most TCR beta V segments were observed in productive rearrangements about 90% or about 30% of the time, broadly matching IMGT annotations.

The library was prepared using the immunoSEQ multiplex PCR assay. For the multiplex PCR, a mixture combining 60 forward primers for TCR Vbeta segments and 13 reverse primers for TCR Jbeta segments was used. Amplification of the CDR3 region of rearranged TCR beta genes was performed with a multiplex PCR assay on genomic DNA. The amplified TCR beta libraries were sequenced on the Illumina HiSeq System as 87-base-pair reads. The authors' pipeline ran thus. Across the roughly 640 repertoires, a later analysis counted tens of millions of unique TCR beta chains, 9 million to 14 million of which were shared by at least two donors. A nearest-neighbor algorithm error-corrected the raw reads and collapsed the reads into unique sequences, merging closely related sequences to remove PCR and sequencing errors. Alignment of CDR3 sequences to IMGT reference sequences was used to assign V, D and J gene segments. For a sequence to be retained, a match of at least six nucleotides was required to both a V gene segment and a J gene segment. Rearrangements were classified as productive when the CDR3 lacked stop codons and remained in frame with V and J, and all other rearrangements were classified as non-productive. CDR3 was defined by IMGT convention, running from the second conserved V-encoded cysteine to the conserved J-encoded phenylalanine. Sequences without an unambiguous match to a single V gene segment were excluded from the earlier analysis of 450 to 650 of the donors. An earlier analysis of some 500 of the donors classified V segments as functional when productive rearrangements were above 56.7% and as segregating when the standard deviation between donors was above 5%. To diagnose cytomegalovirus status from the catalog of TCR beta chain sequences, a statistical classification framework was built. A later analysis assigned V and J genes by comparing TCR nucleotide sequences with IMGT/GENE-DB human TR gene sequences. The TCRdist pipeline was used in a later analysis to assign CDR3 sequences and most-parsimonious VDJ recombination scenarios. A later analysis defined each TCR beta chain by its CDR3 amino acid sequence plus V-gene family, and excluded reads lacking a unique V-gene family. In a later analysis, 450 to 600 highly shared, low-generation-probability nucleotide sequences were removed to address suspected cross-contamination and a sequencing artifact. In a later analysis, a clonal expansion index for each public chain was calculated from normalized within-repertoire ranks of inferred template counts. A later analysis computed generation probabilities with a VDJ recombination model fitted to out-of-frame rearrangements, and checked the results against IGoR. A later analysis scored TCR-TCR, TCR-HLA and TCR-CMV co-occurrence with hypergeometric tests, applying a repertoire-size bias correction to TCR pairs. False discovery rates were estimated in a later analysis by permuting HLA or CMV assignments 20 times. In a later analysis, co-occurring TCRs were grouped using DBSCAN, with TCRdist sequence similarity added in when clustering inside HLA-allele-positive subsets. For co-occurrence clustering, repertoires with fewer than 30,000 or more than 120,000 public chains were excluded, along with 4 to 6 repertoires with anomalous nucleotide sharing. In TCRdb, the immuneACCESS table is reduced to in-frame sequences with V and J assigned. These tables do not hold every clone; where another copy was compared, an unresolved V gene accounts for under half, and the others remain unexplained. V and J calls and clone size are given by that table; D and trimming were obtained from the DNA. Across this sample there are 210,000 or so clones, with around nine tenths seen only once. The ten largest clones represent about 1% of the sample.

Relative to germline, V is 0 bases shorter and J is 7 bases shorter, with 14 bases between their ends. Its CDR3 holds 14 amino acids, cysteine through phenylalanine. The DNA shown is the 42-base CDR3, in frame from base 1. In the germline V gene, CDR1 corresponds to SGDLS and CDR2 to YYNGEE. In the case of this clone: Its antigen has not been determined. The record has no base qualities; no much larger clone is one base away.

The cohort was made up of 666 healthy bone marrow donors. All cohort members were sampled while nominally healthy, although unrecorded immune exposures were likely present. The donor was CMV seronegative and belonged to the group of over 350 seronegative cohort members. A peripheral blood sample was collected from each donor, and TCR beta sequencing was performed on peripheral blood mononuclear cells. Genomic DNA was extracted from the blood cell samples with the Qiagen DNeasy Blood Extraction Kit. The receptor was derived from a woman between 18 and 30 years old in good health and CMV-seronegative. The specimen was PBMCs. The rearrangement joined TRBV9 to TRBJ2-7; the D gene is perhaps TRBD2, from 7 matching bases. The CDR3 region: CASSVDRGREEQYF. Here is the DNA: TGTGCCAGCAGCGTAGACCGGGGGCGGGAGGAGCAGTACTTC.